Described below is a single T cell receptor (beta chain) sequence and its context. The sample comes from a study of blood T cell repertoires in COVID-19. Whole-study context: There were acute and convalescent COVID-19 samples, and they came from the United States, Italy and Spain. T cells, B-cell-depleted T cells, or PBMCs supplied cDNA or gDNA.

CDR3 length: 15 residues. V lost 1 base and J 13 bases, leaving 22 bases between the germline ends. Germline V gene data show CDR1 as SQVTM and CDR2 as ANQGSEA. As handled by the study authors: Cell counts per sample came from amplifying reference gene primers. Repertoires were generated with immunoSEQ multiplex PCR, while TCRdb's copy carries only in-frame clones and drops some. V and J calls and clone size are copied from that table; D and trimming were computed from the DNA. The sample has roughly 330,000 clones, 80% to 90% seen once; the top ten hold 5% to 7%. V usage is TRBV29-1 and J usage is TRBJ2-2, with a tentative D call TRBD2 (6 bases). Sequenced: peripheral blood. The clonotype comes from a man younger than 30 who had recovered from COVID-19. The CDR3 is CSVEAHIFGQEGLFF. The CDR3 DNA reads TGCAGCGTTGAAGCCCATATTTTTGGCCAGGAGGGGCTGTTTTTT.